The 14 T cell receptor beta chains presented below share a single source sample, sequenced in a study of blood T cell repertoires in COVID-19. The assay was immunoSEQ multiplex PCR, and TCRdb's table has in-frame clones only and misses some. This table holds around 100,000 clones, around 90% found once. The sample was peripheral blood. Every receptor here comes from a man between 45 and 60 years old with COVID-19, enrolled during active disease.

The chain has TRBV29-1 and TRBJ1-5, with D possibly TRBD1 on 6 matching bases. The ends were cut back, 4 bases at V and 5 bases at J, with 12 bases in the middle. CDR3 size: 13 residues. The germline V gene has CDR1 SQVTM and CDR2 ANQGSEA. The CDR3 DNA reads as TGCAGCGTTGTAGGGGGGGCGGATCAGCCCCAGCATTTT. This encodes CSVVGGADQPQHF.

This clone was counted once. The chain carries TRBV4-1 and TRBJ2-7, with TRBD1 identical over 7 bases. Trimming cost V 1 base and J 7 bases; bases outside gene matches: 13. The germline gives CDR1 MGHRA, CDR2 YSYEKL. The CDR3 length is 16 residues. The chain's CDR3 is CASSQVLGQRLEEQYF. The DNA for the CDR3 is TGCGCCAGCAGCCAAGTCTTGGGACAGCGGCTCGAGGAGCAGTACTTC.

This chain links TRBV4-2 with TRBJ2-7, with unresolved D. From germline, CDR1 is LGHNA and CDR2 YNFKEQ. Trimming pared 0 bases from V and 7 bases from J, leaving 10 bases between. The CDR3 runs to 13 residues. The CDR3 is CASSQDQSLEQYF. For the CDR3, the DNA is TGTGCCAGCAGCCAAGATCAAAGCCTGGAGCAGTACTTC.

This chain uses TRBV7-3 with TRBJ1-5, with no clear D. The CDR3 extends over 13 amino acids. Germline V CDR1 and CDR2: SGHTA, FQGTGA. V was cut by 1 base and J by 4 bases, with 5 bases left in between. The CDR3 nucleotides read TGTGCCAGCAGCTTAAGCAGGAATCAGCCCCAGCATTTT. It codes for CASSLSRNQPQHF. Using reference TRBV7-3 and TRBJ1-5 for the parts outside the CDR3, the full variable domain is GAGVSQTPSNKVTEKGKYVELRCDPISGHTALYWYRQSLGQGPEFLIYFQGTGAADDSGLPNDRFFAVRPEGSVSTLKIQRTERGDSAVYLCASSLSRNQPQHFGDGTRLSIL.

The V gene is TRBV4-3, the J gene TRBJ1-2, with a possible D match to TRBD1 (6 bases). The length of the CDR3 is 15 residues. V dropped 0 bases and J dropped 4 bases, with 12 bases sitting between them. Germline V gene data show CDR1 as LGHNA and CDR2 as YSLEER. Here the CDR3 reads CASSQDQGRGYGYTF. DNA for the CDR3: TGCGCCAGCAGCCAAGATCAGGGGCGCGGCTATGGCTACACCTTC.

CDR3 DNA sequence: TGCGCCAGCAGCTACCTGACAGGTGCTCAAGAGACCCAGTACTTC. This translates into CASSYLTGAQETQYF. This sequence joins TRBV5-1 and TRBJ2-5; possible D gene TRBD1, 6 bases. The germline V and J ends were trimmed by 3 bases and 2 bases, with 14 bases remaining between them. The CDR3 contains 15 residues. From germline, CDR1 is SGHRS and CDR2 YFSETQ. Based on the CDR3 plus reference TRBV5-1 and TRBJ2-5, the full variable domain is KAGVTQTPRYLIKTRGQQVTLSCSPISGHRSVSWYQQTPGQGLQFLFEYFSETQRNKGNFPGRFSGRQFSNSRSEMNVSTLELGDSALYLCASSYLTGAQETQYFGPGTRLLVL.

The CDR3 reads CASSGAGISGNTIYF. The CDR3 DNA reads as TGTGCCAGCAGTGGTGCGGGGATCTCTGGAAACACCATATATTTT. The chain is built from TRBV2 and TRBJ1-3, with no clear D. V was clipped by 4 bases and J by 0 bases, with 10 bases between them. The CDR3 extends over 15 amino acids. Looked up from germline, CDR1 is SNHLY and CDR2 is FYNNEI.

This clone was seen a single time. The V and J genes are TRBV6-5 and TRBJ1-1; the D gene is possibly TRBD1 (6 bases). V lost 10 bases, J lost 1 base, and 16 bases lay in between. CDR1 MNHEY and CDR2 SVGAGI come from the germline V gene. CDR3 length equals 14 residues. The CDR3 protein is CATSSGTSNTEAFF. CDR3 in DNA: TGTGCCACCTCCTCTGGGACATCGAACACTGAAGCTTTCTTT.

This clone was seen only once. The genes are TRBV11-3 and TRBJ1-1; D is unclear. This CDR3 has 13 residues. Trimming took 0 bases from V and 5 from J, leaving 7 bases between them. Looked up from germline, CDR1 is SGHNT and CDR2 is YENEEA. The CDR3 region has the DNA TGTGCCAGCAGCTTAGATTCCCAGACTGAAGCTTTCTTT. This encodes CASSLDSQTEAFF.

The rearrangement links TRBV10-3 to TRBJ2-5; D is unresolved. The CDR3 runs 13 residues. The germline V and J ends were trimmed by 3 bases and 1 base, with 6 bases remaining between them. Germline CDR1 reads ENHRY; CDR2 reads SYGVKD. In DNA, the CDR3 is TGTGCCATCAGTGAACAGAGCCAAGAGACCCAGTACTTC. Translated: CAISEQSQETQYF.

The chain uses TRBV12-3 or TRBV12-4 and TRBJ1-3; no reliable D call. This CDR3 has 12 residues. V gave up 4 bases and J gave up 8 bases, with 9 bases separating them. The CDR3 sequence: CASSSFADTIYF. The CDR3 DNA follows: TGTGCCAGCAGTTCTTTCGCAGACACCATATATTTT.

This chain links TRBV7-2 with TRBJ1-3; D gene ambiguous. V gave up 1 base and J gave up 0 bases, with 10 bases separating them. This CDR3 is built from 16 residues. From germline, CDR1 is SGHTA and CDR2 FQGNSA. Here the CDR3 reads CASSLVDLSSGNTIYF. For the CDR3, the DNA is TGTGCCAGCAGCTTAGTAGACTTAAGCTCTGGAAACACCATATATTTT.

The chain recombines TRBV4-1 with TRBJ2-1, with a weak D call TRBD2 (6 bases). The CDR3 loop spans 15 amino acids. CDR1 and CDR2 (germline): MGHRA, YSYEKL. Trimming cost V 5 bases and J 2 bases, with 13 bases left between them. CDR3 sequence reads: CASSFGTGAYNEQFF. The CDR3 DNA follows: TGCGCCAGCAGCTTTGGGACGGGGGCCTACAATGAGCAGTTCTTC.

This chain links TRBV29-1 with TRBJ2-3; D call uncertain. Germline CDR1 is SQVTM and CDR2 is ANQGSEA. The CDR3 is 13 amino acids. Trimming removed 2 bases from V and 0 bases from J, with 6 bases in between. The CDR3 nucleotides are TGCAGCGTTGAAACGACTAGCACAGATACGCAGTATTTT. Translated, it gives CSVETTSTDTQYF.